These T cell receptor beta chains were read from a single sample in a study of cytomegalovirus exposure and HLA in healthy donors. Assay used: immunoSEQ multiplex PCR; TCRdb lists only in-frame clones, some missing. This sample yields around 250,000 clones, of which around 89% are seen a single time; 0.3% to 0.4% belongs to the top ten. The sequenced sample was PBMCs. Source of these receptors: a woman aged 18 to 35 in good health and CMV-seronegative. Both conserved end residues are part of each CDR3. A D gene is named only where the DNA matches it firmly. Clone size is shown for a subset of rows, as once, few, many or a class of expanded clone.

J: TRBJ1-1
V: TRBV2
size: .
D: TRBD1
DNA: TGTGCCAGCAGTGAAACAGGGGGCGCCTTTTTCGTCACTGAAGCTTTCTTT
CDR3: CASSETGGAFFVTEAFF

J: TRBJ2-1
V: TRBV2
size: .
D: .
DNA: TGTGCCAGCACCCGGGACTCCTACAATGAGCAGTTCTTC
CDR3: CASTRDSYNEQFF

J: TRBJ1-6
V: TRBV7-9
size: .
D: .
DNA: TGTGCCAGCAGCTTAGCAGGGGTCAATTCACCCCTCCACTTT
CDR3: CASSLAGVNSPLHF

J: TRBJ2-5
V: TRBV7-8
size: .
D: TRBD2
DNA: TGTGCCAGCAGCTTAGGGCTAGCGGATTACCAAGAGACCCAGTACTTC
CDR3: CASSLGLADYQETQYF

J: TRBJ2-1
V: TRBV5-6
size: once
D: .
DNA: TGTGCCAGCAGCTCCACCCCGCGAGGGGGGGGCTTTGAGCAGTTCTTC
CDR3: CASSSTPRGGGFEQFF

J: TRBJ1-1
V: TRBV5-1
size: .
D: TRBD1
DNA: TGCGCCAGCAGCCTACAGGGGGACACTGAAGCTTTCTTT
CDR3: CASSLQGDTEAFF

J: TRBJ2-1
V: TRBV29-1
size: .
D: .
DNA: TGCAGCGTTGAAAGGCTAGTTAATGAGCAGTTCTTC
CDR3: CSVERLVNEQFF

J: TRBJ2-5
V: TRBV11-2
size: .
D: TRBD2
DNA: TGTGCCAGCAGCCCTACTTTTAGCGGGCGCCAAGAGACCCAGTACTTC
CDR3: CASSPTFSGRQETQYF

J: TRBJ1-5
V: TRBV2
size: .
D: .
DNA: TGTGCCAGCACTAGGAGCAATCAGCCCCAGCATTTT
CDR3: CASTRSNQPQHF

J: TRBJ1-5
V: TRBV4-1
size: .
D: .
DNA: TGCGCCAGCAGCCACTGGGGGGGAGGTCAGCCCCAGCATTTT
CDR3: CASSHWGGGQPQHF

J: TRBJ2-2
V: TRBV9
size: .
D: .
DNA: TGTGCCAGCAGCGTCACAGGCTTGAACACCGGGGAGCTGTTTTTT
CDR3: CASSVTGLNTGELFF

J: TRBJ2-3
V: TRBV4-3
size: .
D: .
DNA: TGCGCCAGCAGCCAAGATCGATTGGACTCCACAGATACGCAGTATTTT
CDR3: CASSQDRLDSTDTQYF

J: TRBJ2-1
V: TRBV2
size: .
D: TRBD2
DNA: TGTGCCAGCAGTCCGACTAGCGGGGGGGTCAATGAGCAGTTCTTC
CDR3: CASSPTSGGVNEQFF

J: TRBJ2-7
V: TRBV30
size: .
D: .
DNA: TGTGCCTGGAGTGTACTTACAGGCATTCGGTACGAGCAGTACTTC
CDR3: CAWSVLTGIRYEQYF

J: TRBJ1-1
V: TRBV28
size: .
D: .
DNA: TGTGCCAGCAGCTCTAGACAGGCCGAAGCTTTCTTT
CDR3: CASSSRQAEAFF

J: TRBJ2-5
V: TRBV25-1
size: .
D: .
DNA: TGTGCCAGCAGTCTTGAGACCCAGTACTTC
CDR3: CASSLETQYF

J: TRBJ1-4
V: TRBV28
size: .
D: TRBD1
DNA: TGTGCCAGCCGAGTTCAGGGGGGCTCTGAAAAACTGTTTTTT
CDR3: CASRVQGGSEKLFF

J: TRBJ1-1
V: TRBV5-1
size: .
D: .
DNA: TGCGCCAGCAGCTTGGGGGGCCCCAACACTGAAGCTTTCTTT
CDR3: CASSLGGPNTEAFF

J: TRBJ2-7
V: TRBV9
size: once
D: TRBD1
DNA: TGTGCCAGCAGCGGACAGGGGAAGCAGTACTTC
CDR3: CASSGQGKQYF

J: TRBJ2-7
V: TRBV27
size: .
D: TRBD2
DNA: TGTGCCAGCAGCGCCGGGGGGGCCGAGCAGTACTTC
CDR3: CASSAGGAEQYF

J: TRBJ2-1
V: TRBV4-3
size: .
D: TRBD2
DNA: TGCGCCAGCAGCCGGACTAGCGGGGGGCGCTCCTACAATGAGCAGTTCTTC
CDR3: CASSRTSGGRSYNEQFF

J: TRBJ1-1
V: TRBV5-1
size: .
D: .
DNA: TGCGCCAGCAGCTTGACCGGGGATCACCTTAACACTGAAGCTTTCTTT
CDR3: CASSLTGDHLNTEAFF

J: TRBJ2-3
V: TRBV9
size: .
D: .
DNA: TGTGCCAGCAGCGTAGCGGGGGGCCTCACAGATACGCAGTATTTT
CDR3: CASSVAGGLTDTQYF

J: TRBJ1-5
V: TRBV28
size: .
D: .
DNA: TGTGCCAGCAGTTTGGCGGGGGAGGGCAATCAGCCCCAGCATTTT
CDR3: CASSLAGEGNQPQHF

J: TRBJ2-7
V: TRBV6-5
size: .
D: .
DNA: TGTGCCAGCAGTCACGGGGGTCAGGGTGTTTACGAGCAGTACTTC
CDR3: CASSHGGQGVYEQYF

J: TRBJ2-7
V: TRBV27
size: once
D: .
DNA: TGTGCCAGCAGTCCCGGGGCAGGGGCCTTTTCCTACGAGCAGTACTTC
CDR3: CASSPGAGAFSYEQYF

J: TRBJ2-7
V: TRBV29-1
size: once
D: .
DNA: TGCAGCGTTTCGACAGGATCCTACGAGCAGTACTTC
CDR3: CSVSTGSYEQYF

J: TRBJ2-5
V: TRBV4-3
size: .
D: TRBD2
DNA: TGCGCCAGCAGCCAGGACGGACTAGCGTCAATGGAGACCCAGTACTTC
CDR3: CASSQDGLASMETQYF

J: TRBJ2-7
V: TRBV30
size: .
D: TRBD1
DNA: TGTGCCTGGAGTGTAACCGGGACAGGGGATGAGCAGTACTTC
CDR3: CAWSVTGTGDEQYF

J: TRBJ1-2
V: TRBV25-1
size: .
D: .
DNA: TGTGCCAGCAGTGAAAGGGGAAGCGGCTACACCTTC
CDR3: CASSERGSGYTF

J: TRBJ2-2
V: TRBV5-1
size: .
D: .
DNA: TGCGCCAGCAGCGGAGACAGACTCACCGGGGAGCTGTTTTTT
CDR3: CASSGDRLTGELFF

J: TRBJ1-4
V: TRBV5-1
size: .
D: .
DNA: TGCGCCAGCAGCTCAACAGGGTCAGGCGGAAATGAAAAACTGTTTTTT
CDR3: CASSSTGSGGNEKLFF

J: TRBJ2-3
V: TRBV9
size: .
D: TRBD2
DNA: TGTGCCAGCAGCGTAGGCGGGGGAGATACGCAGTATTTT
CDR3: CASSVGGGDTQYF

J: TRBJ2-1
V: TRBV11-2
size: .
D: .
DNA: TGTGCCAGCAGCTTGACCAGGGGCAATGAGCAGTTCTTC
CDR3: CASSLTRGNEQFF

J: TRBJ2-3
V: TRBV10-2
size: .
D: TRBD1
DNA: TGCGCCAGTACACAGGGGGCCGACACAGATACGCAGTATTTT
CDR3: CASTQGADTDTQYF

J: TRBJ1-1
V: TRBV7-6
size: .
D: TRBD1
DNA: TGTGCCAGCAGCCGTTTAGTGACAGGGTATGACACTGAAGCTTTCTTT
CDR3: CASSRLVTGYDTEAFF

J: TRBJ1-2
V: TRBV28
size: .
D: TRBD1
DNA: TGTGCCAGCAGTCTAGGGACAGCCTCAAACTATGGCTACACCTTC
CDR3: CASSLGTASNYGYTF

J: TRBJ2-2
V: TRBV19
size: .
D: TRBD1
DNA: TGTGCCAGTAGCATACAGGGGTCACCCGGGGAGCTGTTTTTT
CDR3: CASSIQGSPGELFF

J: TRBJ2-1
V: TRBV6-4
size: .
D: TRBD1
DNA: TGTGCCAGCAGTAACAGGGGTCTCCGCGCCATCACTTACAATGAGCAGTTCTTC
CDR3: CASSNRGLRAITYNEQFF

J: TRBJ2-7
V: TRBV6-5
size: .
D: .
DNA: TGTGCCAGCAGTTACTCGGCCGGGTACTCCTACGAGCAGTACTTC
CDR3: CASSYSAGYSYEQYF

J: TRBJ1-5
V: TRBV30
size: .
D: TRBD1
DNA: TGTGCCTGGAGTCCGGGACAGGGGAGGAATCAGCCCCAGCATTTT
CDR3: CAWSPGQGRNQPQHF

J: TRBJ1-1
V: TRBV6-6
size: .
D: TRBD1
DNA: TGTGCCAGCAGTCCGGGACAGGGGAAGAGCACTGAAGCTTTCTTT
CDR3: CASSPGQGKSTEAFF